This T cell receptor (beta chain) is drawn from a study of shared clonotypes between healthy human individuals (dated by TCRdb to about 2020). Describing the broader study: A couple of women and a few men aged 18 to 49 years were included in the cohort. For each donor, CD4 naive and CD4 memory were each given three plates, CD8 naive was given two plates, and CD8 memory was given one plate. Blood TCR repertoires of roughly five healthy adults were deeply sequenced to estimate repertoire size and the extent of clonotype sharing between individuals. To increase sequencing depth and limit assay-specific biases, TCR repertoire library preparation and sequencing were carried out by different laboratories using diverse techniques. Per donor, leukapheresis produced somewhere between about 0.9 and 9.5 billion PBMCs. The full study reports these points: Based on pairwise subsampling, the degree of clonotype sharing among donors was expected to be affected by sequencing depth. Only blood was sampled, and tissue TCR repertoires likely differ from those in blood. Incomplete sequencing was indicated by rarefaction of sorted-subset datasets, despite the large sequencing depth. Naive subsets generally had larger estimated clonotype richness than memory subsets. Sharing across several donors was observed for around 5% of naive CD4, over 3% of naive CD8, over 2% of memory CD4, and approximately 0.41% of memory CD8 clonotypes. Higher generation probabilities were observed for clonotypes shared by all four sorted-subset donors than for non-shared clonotypes. The small number of donors limited the genetic and exposure-history diversity represented.

Taken from cysteine to phenylalanine, the CDR3 has 13 residues. CDR3 DNA is the only sequence kept; it has 39 bases, read in frame from the first base. CDR1 MNHEY and CDR2 SMNVEV were looked up in the germline V gene (reference sequence). Relative to germline, V is 3 bases shorter and J is 2 bases shorter, with 2 bases between their ends. Using the deep immunoSEQ assay, multiplex PCR amplified TCR CDR3 regions from genomic DNA. Extracted genomic DNA from each cell subset was distributed evenly across all wells of several immunoSEQ 96-well plates, and each plate was treated as a replicate. For sorted subsets, each replicate PCR was loaded with about 200 ng genomic DNA, equivalent to approximately 33,000 T cell genomes. Purified libraries were quantified with a Qubit 3.0 fluorometer, sized on a Bioanalyzer 2100, and re-quantified with the KAPA Library Quantification kit. A separate single-read 150-cycle Illumina NextSeq 550 flow cell was used to sequence each immunoSEQ 96-well plate. The authors' pipeline ran thus. Because only junctional sequences without quality scores were contained in the immunoSEQ output, filtering matching that applied to full-length reads could not be performed. Sequences were annotated with PyIR, a Python wrapper for IgBLAST v1.9, and V/J genes and CDR3 were assigned using IMGT germline references. Reads with weak V/J assignments (E-value above 1e-6), missing CDR3, stop codons, out-of-frame junctions, or ambiguous translated residues were removed. V3J clonotypes were defined as sequences sharing an identical inferred V gene, J gene, and CDR3 amino acid sequence. The percentage overlap between two repertoires was calculated by dividing the number of shared unique clonotypes by the size of the smaller repertoire. Repertoire richness was assessed with RTK rarefaction, the Chao1 estimator, and Recon v2.1 estimates of unobserved clonotypes. Generation probabilities were computed with OLGA for all TCRbeta clonotypes obtained by the gDNA method from a few donors. Sourced from immuneACCESS, this table was stored by TCRdb with only in-frame sequences that have V and J called. A share of the clones is absent; for the studies checked, an unresolved V gene accounts for under half, and the remainder has no known explanation. The DNA gave D and trimming, while V, J and clone size come from that table. The sample profile shows approximately 2.4 million clones; 95% of them were found once. Roughly 0.13% of the sample rests with the top ten.

In this sample, this clone turned up a few times. Its specific antigen is unknown. One base away there is no much larger clone; base qualities are not given. Other nucleotide sequences from this sample produce the same CDR3. Donors were healthy HIV-negative adults with no recently reported acute infections or vaccinations. Every donor was a Caucasian adult residing in Nashville, Tennessee, USA. Magnetic negative selection was used to enrich CD4+ T cells, after which naive cells were positively selected on CD45RA and the negative fraction became the memory subset. Blood was obtained by leukapheresis, after which PBMCs were separated by Ficoll-Histopaque density gradient centrifugation and cryopreserved in liquid nitrogen vapor phase. Purity and quantity of every magnetically sorted T cell population were checked by analytical flow cytometry. Genomic DNA was isolated from every sorted fraction and measured by UV absorbance on a Nanodrop 2000c.

The chain employs TRBV27 and TRBJ2-6; the D gene cannot be named for sure. The source material was naive CD4+ T cells sorted from blood. The cell subset or site label, read with the paper, signifies: CD45RA+ positively selected. The receptor was derived from a man aged 18-30 years in good health. For the CDR3, the sequence is CASSLTGANVLTF. At the DNA level, the sequence is TGTGCCAGCAGTTTGACTGGGGCCAACGTCCTGACTTTC.